Listed here are 14 T cell receptor beta chains from one sample, sequenced in a study of CD8 T cells in Susac syndrome. Reverse transcription of about 0.5 to 1 ug RNA was performed with random hexamers. TCRdb re-called the immunoSEQ multiplex PCR reads with MiXCR, one entry per CDR3 protein. The table shows about 190,000 distinct CDR3 sequences, with around 95% occurring only once. What was sequenced was CD4+ T cells from PBMCs. The receptors here all came from a human donor with Susac syndrome.

The V gene is TRBV19, the J gene TRBJ2-7; TRBD1 aligns across 8 bases. V shed 3 bases, J shed 3 bases, and the junction held 4 bases outside the gene matches. Germline V gene data show CDR1 as LNHDA and CDR2 as SQIVND (reference sequence). The CDR3 runs 14 residues. CDR3 residues: CASSMTGVGYEQYF. CDR3 in DNA: TGTGCCAGTAGTATGACAGGGGTTGGCTACGAGCAGTACTTC.

The V and J genes are TRBV30 and TRBJ2-2; 12 positions match TRBD2. V was clipped by 1 base and J by 3 bases; unmatched bases: 6. Germline-derived CDR1 and CDR2 are GTSNPN and SVGIG (reference sequence). The length of the CDR3 is 17 residues. CDR3 region: CAWSAGLAGYYTGELFF. The DNA for the CDR3 is TGTGCCTGGAGTGCTGGACTAGCGGGATATTACACCGGGGAGCTGTTTTTT.

V gene TRBV20-1 combines with J gene TRBJ2-5; D perhaps matches TRBD2 (7 bases). Germline assignment: CDR1 DFQATT and CDR2 SNEGSKA (reference sequence). This CDR3 is built from 12 residues. CDR3 loop: CRLAGEGETQYF. CDR3 in DNA: TGCAGGCTCGCAGGGGAGGGAGAGACCCAGTACTTC.

The CDR3 is CASSLGQANSYEQYF. In DNA form, the CDR3 reads TGTGCCAGCAGCTTGGGACAGGCGAATTCCTACGAGCAGTACTTC. The gene calls are TRBV5-4 and TRBJ2-7; possibly TRBD1 for D (6 bases). The CDR3 runs to 15 residues. V lost 0 bases and J 1 base, leaving 11 bases between the germline ends. Per germline, CDR1 SGHNT and CDR2 YYREEE (reference sequence).

This clonotype was seen a single time. This chain uses TRBV28 with TRBJ2-2, with TRBD2 identical over 7 bases. With 3 bases clipped from V and 0 bases from J, the junction kept 4 bases outside the gene matches. Germline V gives CDR1 MDHEN, CDR2 SYDVKM. The CDR3 has 16 residues. CDR3 amino acids: CASSFPAGSNTGELFF. In nucleotides, the CDR3 is TGTGCCAGCAGTTTCCCAGCGGGGTCGAACACCGGGGAGCTGTTTTTT.

This clonotype is a singleton in its sample. This chain links TRBV20-1 with TRBJ2-3; TRBD2 matches 8 bases. The CDR3 loop spans 16 amino acids. The germline CDR1 and CDR2 sequences are DFQATT and SNEGSKA (reference sequence). J gave up 4 bases and V 4 bases, and 13 bases lay outside the gene matches. The CDR3 nucleotides read TGCAGTGCTACGCTAGCGGGCGCCCGTGGGCCAGATACGCAGTATTTT. This sequence encodes CSATLAGARGPDTQYF.

The gene calls are TRBV14 and TRBJ1-2; D remains ambiguous. This CDR3 is built from 13 residues. V lost 4 bases, J lost 4 bases, and 10 bases lay in between. Germline values: CDR1 SGHDN, CDR2 FVKESK. CDR3 sequence reads: CASSPAGAYGYTF. For the CDR3, the DNA is TGTGCCAGCAGCCCCGCCGGAGCCTATGGCTACACCTTC.

The chain joins TRBV7-3 to TRBJ2-6; 8 bases are a match to TRBD1. CDR1 and CDR2 from the germline V gene are SGHTA and FQGTGA. V lost 5 bases and J lost 3; bases outside the gene matches: 12. The CDR3 consists of 18 residues. CDR3 in DNA: TGTGCCAGCAGCCACGGACAGGGTGGATCAAGTGGGGCCAACGTCCTGACTTTC. The encoded protein is CASSHGQGGSSGANVLTF.

V gene TRBV30 combines with J gene TRBJ2-1, with TRBD1 matching 8 bases. Trimming cost V 0 bases and J 7 bases; bases outside gene matches: 8. Per germline, CDR1 GTSNPN and CDR2 SVGIG (reference sequence). This CDR3 has 15 residues. The DNA for the CDR3 is TGTGCCTGGAGTGTAGGACAGGGTATTGGAAATGAGCAGTTCTTC. It encodes CAWSVGQGIGNEQFF.

The chain combines TRBV6-2 or TRBV6-3 with TRBJ2-1; 10 bases agree with TRBD2. This CDR3 region has 11 residues. The germline gives CDR1 MNHEY, CDR2 SVGEGT. V trimming: 4 bases; J trimming: 15 bases; junction bases outside the gene matches: 3. The CDR3 region is CASSLGLALFF. In nucleotides, the CDR3 is TGTGCCAGCAGTTTGGGACTAGCGTTGTTCTTC.

The rearrangement uses TRBV12-3 or TRBV12-4 and TRBJ1-1, with unresolved D. V dropped 6 bases and J dropped 2 bases, with 13 bases sitting between them. The CDR3 extends over 14 amino acids. The CDR3 DNA follows: TGTGCCAGCAGGGTCGTTACGGGAAACACTGAAGCTTTCTTT. This codes for CASRVVTGNTEAFF.

The chain combines TRBV7-9 with TRBJ1-5; tentatively, D is TRBD1 (6 bases). The V gene's germline CDR1 is SEHNR and CDR2 FQNEAQ (reference sequence). The CDR3 runs to 16 residues. The germline V and J ends were trimmed by 1 base and 5 bases, with 15 bases remaining between them. This chain's CDR3 is CASSLGVGAGDQPQHF. Written as DNA, the CDR3 is TGTGCCAGCAGCTTAGGCGTTGGTGCAGGGGATCAGCCCCAGCATTTT.

V and J are TRBV7-3 and TRBJ1-6; D not certain. This CDR3 spans 15 amino acids. Germline assignment: CDR1 SGHTA and CDR2 FQGTGA. Deletions cut 0 bases from V and 7 bases from J, with 10 bases between. The CDR3 protein is CASSLTGVGNSPLHF. The CDR3 DNA is TGTGCCAGCAGCTTAACTGGGGTCGGGAATTCACCCCTCCACTTT.

The chain carries TRBV29-1 and TRBJ2-2; 9 bases agree with TRBD1. The V segment lost 6 bases and the J segment 6 bases; nucleotides outside the gene matches: 8. Germline V gene sequence: CDR1 SQVTM, CDR2 ANQGSEA. This CDR3 contains 14 residues. CDR3 bases: TGCAGCGTCCGGACAGGGGTTGTCGCCGGGGAGCTGTTTTTT. This sequence encodes CSVRTGVVAGELFF.